Included here is one TCR beta chain sequence, with context. The specificity of this receptor is unknown. No base-level quality is on record; no much larger clone is a single base apart. This sample was taken from a study of cytomegalovirus exposure and HLA in healthy donors (dated by TCRdb to the late 2010s). General notes on the study: According to an earlier analysis of a few hundred of the donors, some 180 million T cells yielded 95 million to 140 million unique TCR beta sequences and 276 Gb of sequence data. Donor age, sex, ethnicity and CMV serostatus were compiled alongside the repertoire data. Roughly 5 DR-DQ haplotypes were treated as single units for association and clustering because of strong linkage in the cohort. The study was designed to test whether signatures of past pathogen exposure could be identified by cataloging public T cell receptors. HLA typing covered class I and class II loci at four-digit resolution. A later analysis re-analyzed previously published TCR beta repertoires from 500 to 700 donors and added high-resolution HLA genotyping to study TCR occurrence patterns. Every discovery cohort repertoire had been produced on one sequencing platform. To predict cytomegalovirus infection status, the study combined high-throughput TCR immunosequencing, statistical association of individual TCRs with disease status, and machine learning. In the later analysis, no new phenotypic data were used to find candidate immune exposures; instead, reliance was placed on TCR beta sequences and their occurrence across donors. The number of typed donors differed by locus: about 620-640 for A, B, C, DRB1 and DQB1; 522 for DQA1; approximately 600 for DPA1; and approximately 450 for DPB1. In an earlier analysis of about 590 of the donors, high-throughput TCR beta sequencing was used to judge whether each TCR beta V gene segment behaved as functional or pseudogenic. Of the 398 genotyped donors, approximately 82% fell in the genetic ancestry cluster associated with self-reported Caucasian donors. Along with the approximately 670-subject first cohort, a separate validation cohort of over 90 different subjects was used. Among 300 to 450 genotyped donors of the cohort, an average of around 240,000 unique TCR beta nucleotide sequences were sequenced per donor, roughly a sixth of them non-productive. About 300 gigabases of sequencing data and 70 million to 85 million unique TCR sequences were included in an early release covering roughly 600 HLA-typed donors. Using immunosequencing, the study profiled T cell repertoires from fewer than 700 subjects and related those repertoires to cytomegalovirus serostatus. A later genetic analysis took genome-wide SNP genotypes for about 65% of the 666 donors and used that subset as a discovery cohort. The paper's findings and limits, for the study overall: Because the 87-base-pair reads could not distinguish some IMGT-functional V segments, including TRBV6-2 and TRBV6-3, those segments were excluded. Linkage disequilibrium might explain the correlated functional status among segregating V segments, but an unknown experimental factor could not be ruled out. In a later analysis, HLA-associated TCR beta chains were found to be more clonally expanded and to have lower generation probabilities than equally common non-associated chains. A group of highly shared sequence variants was considered likely to be a technical artifact of the sequencing pipeline. According to a later analysis, most CMV-associated TCR beta chains appeared to be HLA-restricted, and the HLA associations seemed to be driven largely by CMV exposure. In a later analysis, several top co-occurrence clusters were reported to appear linked to parvovirus B19, influenza, CMV and Epstein-Barr virus. The study gave a list of about 150 TCR beta chains associated with cytomegalovirus. In vitro tests confirmed that three of the cytomegalovirus-associated TCR beta chains recognize cytomegalovirus antigens. Because HLA typing was unavailable for some donors at each locus, only the typed subset was used in association tests. The authors suggested that the approach could potentially be generalized to other disease states and immunological phenotypes. Assigning TCR associations to individual alleles was difficult when HLA alleles, especially DR and DQ, strongly co-occurred. The presence/absence analyses assumed that sequencing depth was roughly uniform across donors, and that assumption may not be true. In a later analysis, TCR association rates were found to vary across HLA loci, with the most associated TCRs seen for DRB1 alleles and the fewest for HLA-C alleles. Because counts were too low, some 16 rarely observed V segments, including chromosome 9 orphons, were excluded from the earlier analysis of several hundred of the donors. Most TCR sequences were observed very rarely across donors, whereas some public TCRs were present in many individuals. CMV serostatus was the only immune exposure information available for the cohort. A further reported finding was that TCR beta sequences accurately predicted the HLA-A and HLA-B alleles for most subjects in the first cohort. Broadly in line with IMGT annotations, most TCR beta V segments showed up in productive rearrangements about 90% or about 30% of the time in an earlier analysis of around 600 of the donors. Cytomegalovirus status was reported to be diagnosed by the classifier with high specificity and sensitivity in both the original and validation cohorts. V-gene and J-gene trimming of TCR beta chains was associated with a missense DCLRE1C variant in a later genetic analysis, and the association was replicated in an independent cohort. At a false discovery rate of 0.05, a later analysis linked some 17,000 TCR beta sequences to specific HLA alleles. In this cohort, only TCR beta chains were sequenced, and detectable features were limited by the absence of alpha or paired-chain data. A later genetic analysis reported fewer N-insertions in productive TCRs among donors in an Asian-associated ancestry cluster than the approximately 670-donor mean.

The cohort comprised under 700 healthy bone marrow donors. At the time of sampling, all cohort members were nominally healthy, though unrecorded immune exposures were likely present. The donor tested CMV seropositive, placing the donor among the 290 or so seropositive members of the cohort. Every donor gave a peripheral blood sample, and the peripheral blood mononuclear cells from that sample were used for TCR beta sequencing. The Qiagen DNeasy Blood Extraction Kit was used to extract genomic DNA from the blood cell samples. Receptors were amplified or captured by the immunoSEQ multiplex PCR assay. For the multiplex PCR, a mixture combining 60 forward primers for TCR Vbeta segments and 13 reverse primers for TCR Jbeta segments was used. The CDR3 region of rearranged TCR beta genes was amplified from genomic DNA by a multiplex PCR assay. On the Illumina HiSeq System, the amplified TCR beta libraries were sequenced as 87-base-pair reads. Under the source paper's analysis protocol: Across the roughly 600 repertoires, a later analysis counted 60 million to 90 million unique TCR beta chains, 9 million to 14 million of which were shared by at least two donors. A nearest-neighbor algorithm error-corrected the raw reads and collapsed the reads into unique sequences, merging closely related sequences to remove PCR and sequencing errors. CDR3 sequences were aligned to IMGT reference sequences to assign V, D and J gene segments. For a sequence to be retained, a match of at least six nucleotides was required to both a V gene segment and a J gene segment. A rearrangement counted as productive if the CDR3 had no stop codons and remained in frame with V and J, and every other rearrangement counted as non-productive. CDR3 was defined according to IMGT convention as the region running from the second conserved V-encoded cysteine to the conserved J-encoded phenylalanine. Sequences without an unambiguous match to a single V gene segment were excluded from the earlier analysis of a few hundred of the donors. In an earlier analysis of approximately 500 of the donors, a V segment was called functional when productive rearrangements were above 56.7%, and segregating when the standard deviation between donors exceeded 5%. A statistical classification framework was built for diagnosing cytomegalovirus status from the catalog of TCR beta chain sequences. A later analysis assigned V and J genes by comparing TCR nucleotide sequences with IMGT/GENE-DB human TR gene sequences. In a later analysis, CDR3 sequences and most-parsimonious VDJ recombination scenarios were assigned using the TCRdist pipeline. In a later analysis, every TCR beta chain was defined by the combination of its CDR3 amino acid sequence and its V-gene family, and reads without a unique V-gene family were dropped. In a later analysis, nearly 600 highly shared, low-generation-probability nucleotide sequences were removed to address suspected cross-contamination and a sequencing artifact. For each public chain, a later analysis derived a clonal expansion index from normalized ranks of inferred template counts within each repertoire. In a later analysis, generation probabilities were computed using a VDJ recombination model fitted to out-of-frame rearrangements, and the results were checked against IGoR. A later analysis scored TCR-TCR, TCR-HLA and TCR-CMV co-occurrence with hypergeometric tests, applying a repertoire-size bias correction to TCR pairs. In a later analysis, false discovery rates were estimated by permuting HLA or CMV assignments 20 times. In a later analysis, co-occurring TCRs were grouped using DBSCAN, and TCRdist sequence similarity was added for clustering within HLA-allele-positive subsets. Repertoires with fewer than 30,000 or more than 120,000 public chains were left out of co-occurrence clustering, as were about five repertoires with anomalous nucleotide sharing. As stored in TCRdb, this immuneACCESS dataset retains in-frame rearrangements with V and J assigned. A fraction of the clones does not appear; measured against another copy, unresolved V genes explain less than half of the discrepancy, and the remainder lacks a known reason. V and J calls plus clone size are reproduced from that table; the DNA served to infer D and trimming. Across this sample there are under 150,000 clones, with 70% to 85% seen only once. Clones ranked in the top ten supply under 4.5% of the sample.

Including cysteine and phenylalanine, the CDR3 has 14 amino acids. Just CDR3 DNA is preserved here, 42 bases in frame from base 1. The germline ends are 12 bases apart after V is trimmed by 0 bases and J by 5 bases. Taken from the germline V gene, the CDR1 and CDR2 loops are SGHRS and YFSETQ. The sequencing input was PBMCs. This receptor was taken from a middle-aged man in good health and CMV-seropositive. The chain joins TRBV5-1 to TRBJ2-7; D gene: possibly TRBD1, on 5 matching bases. The DNA is as follows: TGCGCCAGCAGCTTGGCAGGGTTAAGCGACGAGCAGTACTTC. This gives the protein CASSLAGLSDEQYF.